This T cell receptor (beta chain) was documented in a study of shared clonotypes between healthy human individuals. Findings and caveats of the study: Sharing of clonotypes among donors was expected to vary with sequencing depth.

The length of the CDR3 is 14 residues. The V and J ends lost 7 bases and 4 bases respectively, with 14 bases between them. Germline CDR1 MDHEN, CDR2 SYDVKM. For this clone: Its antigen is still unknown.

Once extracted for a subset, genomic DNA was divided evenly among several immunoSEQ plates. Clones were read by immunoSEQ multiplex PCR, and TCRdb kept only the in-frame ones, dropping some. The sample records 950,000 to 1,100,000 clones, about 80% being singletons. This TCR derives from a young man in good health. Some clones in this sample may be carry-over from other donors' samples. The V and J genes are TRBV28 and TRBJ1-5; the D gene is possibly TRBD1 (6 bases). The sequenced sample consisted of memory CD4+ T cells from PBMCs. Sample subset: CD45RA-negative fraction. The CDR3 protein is CASKRWGANQPQHF. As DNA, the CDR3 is TGTGCCAGCAAACGGTGGGGGGCGAATCAGCCCCAGCATTTT.